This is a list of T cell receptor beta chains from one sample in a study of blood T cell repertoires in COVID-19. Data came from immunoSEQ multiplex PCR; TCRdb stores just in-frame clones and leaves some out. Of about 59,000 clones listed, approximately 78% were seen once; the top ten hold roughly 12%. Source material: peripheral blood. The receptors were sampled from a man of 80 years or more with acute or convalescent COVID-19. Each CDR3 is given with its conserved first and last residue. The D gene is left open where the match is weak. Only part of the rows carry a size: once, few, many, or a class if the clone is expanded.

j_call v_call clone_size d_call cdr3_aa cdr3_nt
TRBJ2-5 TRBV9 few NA CASSVEASDETQYF TGTGCCAGCAGCGTAGAGGCTAGCGACGAGACCCAGTACTTC
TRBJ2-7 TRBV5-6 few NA CASSLLDSSYEQYF TGTGCCAGCAGCCTACTGGACTCTTCCTACGAGCAGTACTTC
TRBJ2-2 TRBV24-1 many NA CATSQSSSYTGELFF TGTGCCACCAGTCAGTCTTCGTCGTACACCGGGGAGCTGTTTTTT
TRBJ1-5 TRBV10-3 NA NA CAISEVAGNNQPQHF TGTGCCATCAGTGAAGTTGCAGGCAACAATCAGCCCCAGCATTTT
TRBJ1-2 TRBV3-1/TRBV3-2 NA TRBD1 CASSPRQGYGYTF TGTGCCAGCAGCCCGAGACAGGGGTATGGCTACACCTTC
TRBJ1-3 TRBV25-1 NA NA CASSVKEAGSGNTIYF TGTGCCAGCAGTGTCAAGGAGGCAGGTTCTGGAAACACCATATATTTT
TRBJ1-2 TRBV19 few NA CASSGRGTVLSYGYTF TGTGCCAGTAGTGGCCGGGGTACGGTCTTAAGCTATGGCTACACCTTC
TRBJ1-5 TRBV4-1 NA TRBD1 CASSLQTGEYQPQHF TGCGCCAGCAGCCTCCAGACAGGGGAGTATCAGCCCCAGCATTTT
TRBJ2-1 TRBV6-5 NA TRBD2 CASLMTSGRSGEQFF TGTGCCAGCTTAATGACTAGCGGGAGATCAGGTGAGCAGTTCTTC
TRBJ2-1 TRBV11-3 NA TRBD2 CASSLGLADYNEQFF TGTGCCAGCAGCCTCGGCCTAGCGGATTACAATGAGCAGTTCTTC
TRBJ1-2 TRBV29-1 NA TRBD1 CSVDSSGGYGYTF TGCAGCGTTGATAGTTCAGGGGGTTATGGCTACACCTTC
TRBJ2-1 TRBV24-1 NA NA CATSETGALSSYNEQFF TGTGCCACCAGCGAGACCGGAGCCCTTAGCTCCTACAATGAGCAGTTCTTC
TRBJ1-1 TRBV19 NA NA CASSTDPRGARNTEAFF TGTGCCAGTAGTACAGATCCCAGGGGCGCTAGGAACACTGAAGCTTTCTTT
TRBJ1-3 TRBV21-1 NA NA CASSPRQGGNTIYF TGTGCCAGCAGCCCCCGACAGGGAGGAAACACCATATATTTT
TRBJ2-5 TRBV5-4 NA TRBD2 CASRTGTSGTEGVETQYF TGTGCCAGCAGGACCGGGACTAGCGGTACTGAGGGAGTGGAGACCCAGTACTTC
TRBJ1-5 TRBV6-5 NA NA CASSYSPRDSNQPQHF TGTGCCAGCAGTTACTCGCCCCGGGATAGCAATCAGCCCCAGCATTTT
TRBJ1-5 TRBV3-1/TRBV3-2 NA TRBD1 CASSPGGTKGQPQHF TGTGCCAGCAGCCCAGGGGGCACCAAAGGTCAGCCCCAGCATTTT
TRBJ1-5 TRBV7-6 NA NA CASSLVPPGEGSQPQHF TGTGCCAGCAGCTTAGTTCCCCCAGGGGAAGGAAGTCAGCCCCAGCATTTT
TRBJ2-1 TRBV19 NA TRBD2 CASPLKGSGSSYNEQFF TGTGCCAGCCCTCTGAAGGGTAGCGGGAGTTCTTACAATGAGCAGTTCTTC
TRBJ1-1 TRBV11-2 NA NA CASRHLQENTEAFF TGTGCCAGCAGGCACCTACAGGAAAACACTGAAGCTTTCTTT
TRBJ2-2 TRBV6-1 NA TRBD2 CASSEQGLAGGTGELFF TGTGCCAGCAGTGAACAAGGACTAGCGGGGGGAACCGGGGAGCTGTTTTTT
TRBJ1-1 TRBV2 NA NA CASSRTTEKEAFF TGTGCCAGCAGTAGAACCACCGAGAAGGAAGCTTTCTTT
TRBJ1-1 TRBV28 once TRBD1 CASSSFGTGGHTEAFF TGTGCCAGCAGTTCCTTCGGGACAGGGGGCCACACTGAAGCTTTCTTT
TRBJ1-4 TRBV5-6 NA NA CASSLSDRFNEKLFF TGTGCCAGCAGCCTCTCCGACAGGTTTAATGAAAAACTGTTTTTT
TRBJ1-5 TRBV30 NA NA CAWGHREGYSNQPQHF TGTGCCTGGGGGCACAGGGAGGGATATAGCAATCAGCCCCAGCATTTT
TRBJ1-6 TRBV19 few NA CASSSQGGSPLHF TGTGCCAGTAGTAGTCAGGGTGGATCACCCCTCCACTTT
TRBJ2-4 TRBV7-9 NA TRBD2 CASSLTGAGVENIQYF TGTGCCAGCAGCTTAACGGGAGCGGGGGTCGAAAACATTCAGTACTTC
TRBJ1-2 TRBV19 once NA CASSMGDYGYTF TGTGCCAGTAGTATGGGCGACTATGGCTACACCTTC
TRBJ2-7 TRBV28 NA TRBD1 CASSSVTGTGGYSEQYF TGTGCCAGCAGCTCGGTTACCGGGACAGGGGGTTACTCCGAGCAGTACTTC
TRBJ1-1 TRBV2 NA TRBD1 CASSFLQGGTEAFF TGTGCCAGCAGTTTCCTACAGGGGGGCACTGAAGCTTTCTTT
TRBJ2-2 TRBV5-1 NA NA CASSLPVSNTGELFF TGCGCCAGCAGCTTGCCGGTTTCGAACACCGGGGAGCTGTTTTTT
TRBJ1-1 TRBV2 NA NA CASSQVGPQSREAFF TGTGCCAGCAGTCAGGTGGGTCCCCAAAGTCGGGAAGCTTTCTTT
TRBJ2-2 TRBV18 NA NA CASSLQGSGTGELFF TGTGCCAGCTCACTACAGGGAAGTGGCACCGGGGAGCTGTTTTTT
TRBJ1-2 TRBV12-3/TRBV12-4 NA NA CASTISPSGYTF TGTGCCAGCACCATAAGCCCAAGCGGCTACACCTTC
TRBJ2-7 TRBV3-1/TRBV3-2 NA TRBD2 CASSLGLGTYEQYF TGTGCCAGCAGTCTCGGACTAGGCACCTACGAGCAGTACTTC
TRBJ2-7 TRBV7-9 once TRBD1 CASSLGTGLSEQYF TGTGCCAGCAGCTTGGGGACAGGGTTGAGTGAGCAGTACTTC
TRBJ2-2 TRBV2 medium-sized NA CASSGRGGTGELFF TGTGCCAGCAGTGGCCGCGGAGGCACCGGGGAGCTGTTTTTT
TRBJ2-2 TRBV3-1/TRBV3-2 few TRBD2 CASSQGHVAGAYTGELFF TGTGCCAGCAGCCAAGGTCACGTAGCGGGAGCGTATACCGGGGAGCTGTTTTTT
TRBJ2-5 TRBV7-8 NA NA CASSLVPGKETQYF TGTGCCAGCAGCTTAGTACCAGGGAAAGAGACCCAGTACTTC
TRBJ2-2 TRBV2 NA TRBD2 CASKASGRYTGELFF TGTGCCAGCAAGGCTAGCGGGAGGTACACCGGGGAGCTGTTTTTT
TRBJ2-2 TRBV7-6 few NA CASSTDTGELFF TGTGCCAGCAGCACAGACACCGGGGAGCTGTTTTTT
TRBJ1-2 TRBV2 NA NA CASNMDRFTGYTF TGTGCCAGCAATATGGACAGATTCACTGGCTACACCTTC
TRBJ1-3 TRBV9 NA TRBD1 CASSLGQGSGNTIYF TGTGCCAGCAGCCTCGGACAGGGATCCGGAAACACCATATATTTT
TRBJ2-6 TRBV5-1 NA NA CASSLSERSGANVLTF TGCGCCAGCAGCTTGAGTGAGCGCTCTGGGGCCAACGTCCTGACTTTC
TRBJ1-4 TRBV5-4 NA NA CASSSGFGATNEKLFF TGTGCCAGCAGCTCGGGGTTTGGGGCAACTAATGAAAAACTGTTTTTT
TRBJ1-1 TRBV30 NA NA CAWSIGQNTEAFF TGTGCCTGGAGTATAGGACAGAACACTGAAGCTTTCTTT
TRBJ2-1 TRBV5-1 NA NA CASSSNGQRQGRFF TGCGCCAGCAGCTCCAATGGACAGCGCCAGGGCCGGTTCTTC
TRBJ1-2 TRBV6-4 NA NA CASSPDRTPYGYTF TGTGCCAGCAGCCCCGACAGGACCCCTTATGGCTACACCTTC
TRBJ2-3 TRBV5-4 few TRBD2 CASSLAAGVEGDTQYF TGTGCCAGCAGCTTGGCCGCGGGAGTCGAGGGAGATACGCAGTATTTT
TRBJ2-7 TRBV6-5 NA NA CASAGTTSYEQYF TGTGCCAGCGCAGGAACAACCTCCTACGAGCAGTACTTC
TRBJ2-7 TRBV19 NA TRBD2 CASSRTSGISYEQYF TGTGCCAGTAGTAGGACTAGCGGGATTTCCTACGAGCAGTACTTC